A selection of T cell receptor beta chains follows, all from one sample in a study of T cell changes during pregnancy in multiple sclerosis. This table comes from immunoSEQ multiplex PCR, and its TCRdb copy is limited to in-frame clones, with some not included. This table has just under 20,000 clones, 86% appearing once. Sequenced material: CD8+ T cells from peripheral blood mononuclear cells, taken in the third trimester of pregnancy. The receptor source for this set is a female donor in good health, enrolled as a control in a pregnancy study. The CDR3 runs from the conserved cysteine through the conserved F or W. The D gene is left open where the match is weak. Some rows have no size entry. The others give once, few or many, or a class for an expanded clone.

TRBV2	NA	TRBJ1-1	NA	TGTGCCATAACAACGAACACTGAAGCTTTCTTT	CAITTNTEAFF
TRBV4-3	TRBD1	TRBJ1-5	NA	TGCGCCAGCAGCCAAGACCTAGACAGGGCCAATCAGCCCCAGCATTTT	CASSQDLDRANQPQHF
TRBV19	NA	TRBJ2-2	NA	TGTGCCAGTAGTATAGGACTTACCGGGGAGCTGTTTTTT	CASSIGLTGELFF
TRBV30	NA	TRBJ1-2	once	TGTGCCTATAGAGGCCTTGGCTACACCTTC	CAYRGLGYTF
TRBV6-5	TRBD2	TRBJ2-3	NA	TGTGCCAGCAGTTATGGGGGGGTCGGGACAGATACGCAGTATTTT	CASSYGGVGTDTQYF
TRBV27	TRBD2	TRBJ2-7	once	TGTGCCAGCAGTTTATGGATAAGCGGGACCTCCTACGAGCAGTACTTC	CASSLWISGTSYEQYF
TRBV4-3	TRBD1	TRBJ1-4	NA	TGCGCCAGCAGCCAAGATCAGGGGACAGGGGAGGTCGAACTGTTTTTT	CASSQDQGTGEVELFF
TRBV4-3	NA	TRBJ1-4	NA	TGCGCCAGCAGCCAAAAGTGGAGCGGGGGGGCTGATGAAAAACTGTTTTTT	CASSQKWSGGADEKLFF
TRBV5-8	TRBD1	TRBJ1-4	NA	TGTGCCAGCAGCCCGGGACAGGGAGGTGAAAAACTGTTTTTT	CASSPGQGGEKLFF
TRBV7-2	NA	TRBJ2-7	NA	TGTGCCAGCAGCTTAACGGGTCGTGCCGTCTACGAGCAGTACTTC	CASSLTGRAVYEQYF
TRBV4-3	TRBD1	TRBJ2-7	NA	TGCGCCAGCAGCCAAGAGGACAGGGACGACGAGCAGTACTTC	CASSQEDRDDEQYF
TRBV27	TRBD1	TRBJ2-6	NA	TGTGCCAGCAGTTCCCCCGGGACAGTAGCCGCCGTTGACTCTGGGGCCAACGTCCTGACTTTC	CASSSPGTVAAVDSGANVLTF
TRBV28	TRBD1	TRBJ2-7	few	TGTGCCAGCAGTGGCAGGGACAGGGAGAGAGAGCAGTACTTC	CASSGRDREREQYF
TRBV13	TRBD2	TRBJ2-4	NA	TGTGCCAGCAAAGGTAGCGGGGGTGCCAAAAACATTCAGTACTTC	CASKGSGGAKNIQYF
TRBV7-9	NA	TRBJ2-7	NA	TGTGCCAGCAGCTCACTCGCCGAGCAGTACTTC	CASSSLAEQYF
TRBV28	NA	TRBJ2-1	NA	TGTGCCAGCAGAAGCGAAATCTCCTACAATGAGCAGTTCTTC	CASRSEISYNEQFF
TRBV5-6	TRBD2	TRBJ2-7	NA	TGTGCCAGCAGCTGGGGGGGATCCTACGAGCAGTACTTC	CASSWGGSYEQYF
TRBV2	NA	TRBJ2-7	NA	TGTGCCAGCAGTGAAACGACACAGGCCGAGCAGTACTTC	CASSETTQAEQYF
TRBV7-9	TRBD1	TRBJ1-1	once	TGTGCCAGCAGCCCCCCCTGGACAGGGACAAACACTGAAGCTTTCTTT	CASSPPWTGTNTEAFF
TRBV7-9	NA	TRBJ2-6	NA	TGTGCCAGCAGCTCCACGGACTTCCACCTCTCTGGGGCCAACGTCCTGACTTTC	CASSSTDFHLSGANVLTF
TRBV2	TRBD1	TRBJ2-3	once	TGTGCCAGCTGCGAATTCCCTGGACAGGGAAACACAGATACGCAGTATTTT	CASCEFPGQGNTDTQYF
TRBV4-1	NA	TRBJ1-2	NA	TGCGCCAGCAGCCAAGCCTTGTCAGGCGGCTACACCTTC	CASSQALSGGYTF
TRBV4-1	NA	TRBJ1-2	NA	TGCGCCAGCAGCCACTCCGGGGGAGACTATGGCTACACCTTC	CASSHSGGDYGYTF
TRBV11-2	NA	TRBJ2-1	NA	TGTGCCAGCAGCTCGACTCTGAGCTCCTACAATGAGCAGTTCTTC	CASSSTLSSYNEQFF
TRBV28	NA	TRBJ1-2	NA	TGTGCCAGCAGCCGCCTAAGGGACAACTACTATGGCTACACCTTC	CASSRLRDNYYGYTF
TRBV2	TRBD2	TRBJ2-1	few	TGTGCCAGCCAAAAACCGGGACTAGCGGGACTGGGTATCGATGAGCAGTTCTTC	CASQKPGLAGLGIDEQFF
TRBV5-6	TRBD1	TRBJ1-5	NA	TGTGCCAGCAGCGGGGGACAGGGGAAGAGGCAGCCCCAGCATTTT	CASSGGQGKRQPQHF
TRBV27	NA	TRBJ2-1	once	TGTGCCAGCAGTTTACGACAGTCCCCCGGGGGTGAGCAGTTCTTC	CASSLRQSPGGEQFF
TRBV9	TRBD2	TRBJ2-1	NA	TGTGCCAGCAGCTCACCTAGCGGGGGGCCAAATGAGCAGTTCTTC	CASSSPSGGPNEQFF
TRBV5-1	TRBD2	TRBJ2-5	NA	TGCGCCAGCAGCTCCGGACTAGCGGGGAAGGAGACCCAGTACTTC	CASSSGLAGKETQYF
TRBV7-9	NA	TRBJ2-1	NA	TGTGCCAGCAGCTTACAGGGCGGTGAGCAGTTCTTC	CASSLQGGEQFF
TRBV7-9	TRBD1	TRBJ1-1	once	TGTGCCAGCAGCTCTGATGGGACAGGGGAAAACTTT	CASSSDGTGENF
TRBV27	TRBD1	TRBJ2-3	NA	TGTGCCATCGGGGGTGGGACAGGGGGCGCTAAAACGCAGTATTTT	CAIGGGTGGAKTQYF
TRBV9	TRBD1	TRBJ1-2	once	TGTGCCAGCAGCGCGCCGGGACAGACTTCTCCTTATGGCTACACCTTC	CASSAPGQTSPYGYTF
TRBV29-1	TRBD1	TRBJ2-3	NA	TGCAGCGTCCGAGGGACAGACACAGATACGCAGTATTTT	CSVRGTDTDTQYF
TRBV27	NA	TRBJ2-7	NA	TGTGCCAGCAGTTTCTCCCTCCGGTACTACGAGCAGTACTTC	CASSFSLRYYEQYF
TRBV18	TRBD1	TRBJ2-1	NA	TGTGCCAGCTCACCACCGTCAAACAGGGGGCTACTAAATGAGCAGTTCTTC	CASSPPSNRGLLNEQFF
TRBV14	NA	TRBJ1-6	once	TGTGCCAGCAGTTCAAGGGGTAAAGGAGGGCGCCGGTGGAATTCACCCCTCCACTTT	CASSSRGKGGRRWNSPLHF
TRBV5-6	TRBD1	TRBJ1-2	NA	TGTGCCAGCAGCGTTGGGGGACAGGGGGCCTATGGCTACACCTTC	CASSVGGQGAYGYTF
TRBV14	NA	TRBJ2-1	NA	TGTGCCAGCAGCAAATCTAGCGTTCGGCGGTCCTACAATGAGCAGTTCTTC	CASSKSSVRRSYNEQFF
TRBV6-5	NA	TRBJ2-7	NA	TGTGCCAGCAGTGCGGGTTACGAGCAGTACTTC	CASSAGYEQYF
TRBV7-9	NA	TRBJ2-2	NA	TGTGCCAGCAGCAGGGGGAGCGGGGAGCTGTTTTTT	CASSRGSGELFF
TRBV5-4	TRBD2	TRBJ2-7	NA	TGTGCCAGCAGTGGTCGGGGGGTCGAGCAGTACTTC	CASSGRGVEQYF
TRBV29-1	NA	TRBJ1-4	once	TGCAGCGTTGTAGCGGGAGGGGAAAAACTGTTTTTT	CSVVAGGEKLFF
TRBV7-8	TRBD1	TRBJ2-4	NA	TGTGCCAGCAGCCCTGGGACAGGGGGCGCCCCGGACTTC	CASSPGTGGAPDF
TRBV7-9	NA	TRBJ1-5	few	TGTGCCAGCAGCCCCGTAGGGCGGGGAGTCCAGCCCCAGCATTTT	CASSPVGRGVQPQHF
TRBV7-9	TRBD1	TRBJ2-7	NA	TGTGCCAGCAGCTCGACAGGGGGATCCTACGAGCAGTACTTC	CASSSTGGSYEQYF
TRBV7-9	NA	TRBJ2-5	NA	TGTGCCAGCAGCTTCGAGGGTGGGGAGACCCAGTACTTC	CASSFEGGETQYF
TRBV4-1	TRBD2	TRBJ2-7	NA	TGCGCCAGCAGCCAGGTGCCGGGACTAGCCTACGAGCAGTACTTC	CASSQVPGLAYEQYF
TRBV7-8	NA	TRBJ2-5	NA	TGTGCCAGCAGACCCCACACGTCCCGCCAAGAGACCCAGTACTTC	CASRPHTSRQETQYF
TRBV5-4	NA	TRBJ1-1	NA	TGTGCCAGCAGCTTGGAGTCAGGGTCGCACACTGAAGCTTTCTTT	CASSLESGSHTEAFF
TRBV7-2	TRBD2	TRBJ2-7	once	TGTGCCAGCAGCTTGGGGCGGGGGGAACGCTACGAGCAGTACTTC	CASSLGRGERYEQYF
TRBV7-3	TRBD2	TRBJ2-5	NA	TGTGCCAGCAGTCATAGCGGGGGAGTACAAGAGACCCAGTACTTC	CASSHSGGVQETQYF
TRBV5-4	TRBD1	TRBJ1-4	NA	TGTGCCAGCAGCATGGGGGGACAGGGTGAAAAACTGTTTTTT	CASSMGGQGEKLFF
TRBV4-3	TRBD2	TRBJ2-3	NA	TGCGCCAGCAGCCAAGACGTAGCGGGGGGCACAGATACGCAGTATTTT	CASSQDVAGGTDTQYF
TRBV11-2	TRBD1	TRBJ2-7	NA	TGTGCCAGCAGCACCCCGACAGGGTACGAGCAGTACTTC	CASSTPTGYEQYF
TRBV6-5	NA	TRBJ1-6	NA	TGTGCCATCAGTGGGCCTGATTGGTATAATTCACCCCTCCACTTT	CAISGPDWYNSPLHF
TRBV13	TRBD1	TRBJ2-1	NA	TGTGCCAGCAGGCTAGGGACAGGGGTTTCCAATGAGCAGTTCTTC	CASRLGTGVSNEQFF
TRBV4-3	NA	TRBJ2-7	NA	TGCGCCAGCAGTCGAGAGAGGCTAGCCCCCTACGAGCAGTACTTC	CASSRERLAPYEQYF